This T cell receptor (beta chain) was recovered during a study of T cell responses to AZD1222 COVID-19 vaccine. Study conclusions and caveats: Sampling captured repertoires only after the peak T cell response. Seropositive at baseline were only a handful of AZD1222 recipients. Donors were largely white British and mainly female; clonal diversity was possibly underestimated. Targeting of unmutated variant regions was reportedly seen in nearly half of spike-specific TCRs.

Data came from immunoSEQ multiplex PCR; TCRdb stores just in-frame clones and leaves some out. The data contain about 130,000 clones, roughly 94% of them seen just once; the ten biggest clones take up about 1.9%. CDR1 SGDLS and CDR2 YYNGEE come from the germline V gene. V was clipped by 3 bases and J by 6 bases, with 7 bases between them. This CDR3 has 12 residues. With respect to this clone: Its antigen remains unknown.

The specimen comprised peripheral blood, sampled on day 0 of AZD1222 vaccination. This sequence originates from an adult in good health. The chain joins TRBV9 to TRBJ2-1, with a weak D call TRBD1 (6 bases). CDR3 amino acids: CASSGGGNEQFF. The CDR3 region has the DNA TGTGCCAGCAGCGGAGGGGGCAATGAGCAGTTCTTC. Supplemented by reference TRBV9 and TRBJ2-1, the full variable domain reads DSGVTQTPKHLITATGQRVTLRCSPRSGDLSVYWYQQSLDQGLQFLIQYYNGEERAKGNILERFSAQQFPDLHSELNLSSLELGDSALYFCASSGGGNEQFFGPGTRLTVL.